This passage covers 16 T cell receptor beta chains from one sample sequenced in a study of CD8+CD57+ T cells in acquired aplastic anemia. Genomic DNA was employed as the template in profiling TCR beta VDJ and CDR3. From the reads, TCRdb called clonotypes with MiXCR, one entry per CDR3 protein. The sample lists just over 450,000 distinct CDR3 sequences, less than 35% occurring once. Individuals selected for sequencing had exhibited CD8+CD57+ cell expansion on flow cytometry. The source material was sorted CD4+, CD8+, or CD8+CD57+ T cells (not recorded which) from PBMCs. The receptors stem from a human donor with aplastic anemia.

The chain is built from TRBV5-4 and TRBJ1-2; tentatively, D is TRBD1 (5 bases). The germline CDR1 and CDR2 sequences are SGHNT and YYREEE (reference sequence). V lost 4 bases and J lost 7, with 20 bases in between. The CDR3 is 15 residues long. DNA for the CDR3: TGTGCCAGCAGCCGCCGGGACCTCGATCCGGGTGGCTACACCTTC. Its protein product is CASSRRDLDPGGYTF.

The V gene is TRBV20-1, the J gene TRBJ2-3, with TRBD1 identical over 9 bases. The V segment lost 3 bases and the J segment 6 bases; nucleotides outside the gene matches: 10. Germline V lookup: CDR1 DFQATT, CDR2 SNEGSKA (reference sequence). CDR3 length: 15 residues. The CDR3 DNA reads TGCAGTGCTAGTTCACAGGGGGCGGTCAGGGATACGCAGTATTTT. It is translated as CSASSQGAVRDTQYF.

This clonotype was seen repeatedly, ten times or more. J is TRBJ2-3 and V is TRBV24-1; D possibly corresponds to TRBD1 (6 bases). The germline gives CDR1 KGHDR, CDR2 SFDVKD. The CDR3 extends over 13 amino acids. V was clipped by 9 bases and J by 5 bases, with 14 bases between them. CDR3 sequence reads: CATSWGPGDTQYF. DNA for the CDR3: TGTGCCACCTCCTGGGGGCCGGGAGATACGCAGTATTTT.

This clonotype was detected a few times. The rearrangement links TRBV3-1 to TRBJ2-3, with D perhaps TRBD2 (6 bases). This CDR3 spans 15 amino acids. CDR1 LGHDT and CDR2 YNNKEL come from the germline V gene (reference sequence). Trimming cost V 1 base and J 0 bases, with 8 bases left between them. The CDR3 here is CASSQVAGSTDTQYF. Written as DNA, the CDR3 is TGTGCCAGCAGCCAAGTTGCGGGGAGCACAGATACGCAGTATTTT.

Note on this clonotype: With a much larger clone just one base away, this may be a read error. The V call is TRBV29-1, the J call TRBJ1-4, with a weak D call TRBD1 (5 bases). Germline CDR1 and CDR2: SQVTM and ANQGSEA. This CDR3 spans 15 amino acids. The chain's CDR3 is CSVIVTDRQNEELFF. The CDR3 DNA reads as TGCAGCGTCATTGTGACCGACAGACAAAATGAAGAACTGTTTTTT. The whole variable domain, remainder taken from reference TRBV29-1 and TRBJ1-4, is SAVISQKPSRDICQRGTSLTIQCQVDSQVTMMFWYRQQPGQSLTLIATANQGSEATYESGFVIDKFPISRPNLTFSTLTVSNMSPEDSSIYLCSVIVTDRQNEELFFGSGTQLSVL.

This clonotype came up a few times. The rearrangement joins TRBV6-5 to TRBJ1-6; D is undetermined. This CDR3 spans 12 amino acids. CDR1 MNHEY and CDR2 SVGAGI come from the germline V gene. Trimming stripped 1 base from V and 10 bases from J, with 5 bases between. The CDR3: CASSYCESPLHF. CDR3 coding DNA: TGTGCCAGCAGTTACTGTGAGTCACCCCTCCACTTT.

The chain carries TRBV9 and TRBJ2-7; D is unclear. The CDR3 length is 12 residues. The V gene's germline CDR1 is SGDLS and CDR2 YYNGEE. Between the trimmed V and J ends, which lost 0 bases and 5 bases, there was a span of 6 bases. CDR3 in amino acids: CASSVVSDEQYF. In DNA form, the CDR3 reads TGTGCCAGCAGCGTAGTTTCTGACGAGCAGTACTTC. Drawing the rest from reference TRBV9 and TRBJ2-7, the complete variable domain is DSGVTQTPKHLITATGQRVTLRCSPRSGDLSVYWYQQSLDQGLQFLIQYYNGEERAKGNILERFSAQQFPDLHSELNLSSLELGDSALYFCASSVVSDEQYFGPGTRLTVT.

This clonotype has only a few counts. This chain links TRBV28 with TRBJ1-5, with TRBD1 identical over 9 bases. Per germline, CDR1 MDHEN and CDR2 SYDVKM. CDR3 length: 15 amino acids. Trimming cost V 5 bases and J 7 bases; bases outside gene matches: 9. DNA for the CDR3: TGTGCCAGCAGTGTCTCCCGGGACAGGGTACAGCCCCAGCATTTT. Its translation is CASSVSRDRVQPQHF.

The sample holds a few counts of this clonotype. The gene calls are TRBV12-5 and TRBJ2-1, with 11 bases matching TRBD2. Germline V gives CDR1 LGHNT, CDR2 FRNRAP. Germline trimming cut 6 bases from V and 9 bases from J; bases unmatched to any gene: 4. This CDR3 has 13 residues. The CDR3 DNA is TGTGCTAGTGGACCGGGACTAGCGGTTGAGCAGTTCTTC. Translation: CASGPGLAVEQFF.

V and J are TRBV20-1 and TRBJ1-1; unclear D gene. Germline V gene lookup returns CDR1 DFQATT and CDR2 SNEGSKA (reference sequence). The V gene lost 0 bases and the J gene lost 3 bases, with 11 bases spanning the gap. The CDR3 contains 14 residues. CDR3 bases: TGCAGTGCTAGAGACTCCGGGGTTTACACTGAAGCTTTCTTT. Translated, it gives CSARDSGVYTEAFF.

The chain couples TRBV27 to TRBJ2-7; 9 bases map to TRBD2. V gave up 3 bases and J gave up 3 bases; unmatched junction bases: 3. The CDR3 runs 14 residues. Germline assignment: CDR1 MNHEY and CDR2 SMNVEV (reference sequence). The CDR3 bases are TGTGCCAGCAGTTTCGGCGGGGGGGTCTACGAGCAGTACTTC. It translates to CASSFGGGVYEQYF.

This clonotype was counted many times. The chain joins TRBV29-1 to TRBJ2-7; D is uncertain. V dropped 2 bases and J dropped 4 bases, with 9 bases sitting between them. The CDR3 contains 12 residues. Germline-derived CDR1 and CDR2 are SQVTM and ANQGSEA. DNA for the CDR3: TGCAGCGTTGAACCGGCCCCATACGAGCAGTACTTC. Translation gives CSVEPAPYEQYF.

This clonotype has only a few counts. The chain uses TRBV2 and TRBJ2-5; 16 positions match TRBD2. The germline CDR1 and CDR2 sequences are SNHLY and FYNNEI. This CDR3 comprises 17 residues. V was clipped by 10 bases and J by 5 bases; unmatched bases: 13. The CDR3: CAILRGLAGGPLETQYF. CDR3 in DNA: TGTGCCATCCTGCGGGGACTAGCGGGAGGGCCCTTGGAGACCCAGTACTTC.

The J gene is TRBJ1-5, the V gene TRBV5-5, with no clear D. V lost 2 bases and J lost 6, with 18 bases in between. From germline, CDR1 is SGHKS and CDR2 YYEKEE (reference sequence). The CDR3 loop spans 16 amino acids. The CDR3 DNA sequence: TGTGCCAGCAGCTTAGAACAACTCCGGCGGGGTCAGCCCCAGCATTTT. Protein product: CASSLEQLRRGQPQHF.

V usage is TRBV2 and J usage is TRBJ2-5; 16 bases match TRBD2. Germline assignment: CDR1 SNHLY and CDR2 FYNNEI. J lost 5 bases, V lost 4 bases, and 7 bases had no gene match. This CDR3 is 17 amino acids long. The CDR3 DNA follows: TGTGCCAGCAGTGGTGGGACTAGCGGGGGGGCCCGGGAGACCCAGTACTTC. Its translation: CASSGGTSGGARETQYF.

Of note for this clonotype: At one end, the junction sequence differs from germline, possibly due to a read error. The rearrangement uses TRBV2 and TRBJ1-2; a possible D gene is TRBD1 (5 bases). The CDR3 contains 12 residues. Germline V gene data show CDR1 as SNHLY and CDR2 as FYNNEI. CDR3 sequence reads: CASDLGDDGDTF. As DNA, the CDR3 is TGTGCCAGTGACTTAGGGGACGATGGCGACACCTTC.